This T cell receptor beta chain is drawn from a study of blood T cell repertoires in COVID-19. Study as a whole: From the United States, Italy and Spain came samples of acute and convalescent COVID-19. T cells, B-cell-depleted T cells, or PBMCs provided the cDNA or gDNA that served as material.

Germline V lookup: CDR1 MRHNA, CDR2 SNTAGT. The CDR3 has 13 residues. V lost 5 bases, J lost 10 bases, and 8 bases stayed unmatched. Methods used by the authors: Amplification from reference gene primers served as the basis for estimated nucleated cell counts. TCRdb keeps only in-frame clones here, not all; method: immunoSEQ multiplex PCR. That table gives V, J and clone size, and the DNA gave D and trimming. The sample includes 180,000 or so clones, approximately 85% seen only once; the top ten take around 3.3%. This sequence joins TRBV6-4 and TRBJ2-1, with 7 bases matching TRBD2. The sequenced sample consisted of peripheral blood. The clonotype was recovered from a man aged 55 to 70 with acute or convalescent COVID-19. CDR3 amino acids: CASSPSEGGEQFF. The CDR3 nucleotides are TGTGCCAGCAGTCCCTCAGAGGGAGGGGAGCAGTTCTTC.